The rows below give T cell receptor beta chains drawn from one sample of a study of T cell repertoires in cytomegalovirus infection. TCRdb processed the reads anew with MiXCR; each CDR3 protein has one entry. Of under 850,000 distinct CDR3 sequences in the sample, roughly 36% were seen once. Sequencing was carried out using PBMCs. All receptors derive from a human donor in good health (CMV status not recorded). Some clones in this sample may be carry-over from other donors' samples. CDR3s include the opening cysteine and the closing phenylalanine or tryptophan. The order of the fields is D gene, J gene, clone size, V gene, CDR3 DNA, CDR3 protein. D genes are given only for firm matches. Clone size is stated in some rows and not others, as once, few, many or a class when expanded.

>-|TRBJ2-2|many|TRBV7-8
TGTGCCAGCAGCTTACTGGTGAACACCGGGGAGCTGTTTTTT
CASSLLVNTGELFF
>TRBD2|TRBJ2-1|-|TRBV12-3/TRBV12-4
TGTGCCAGCAGTTCCGCCCTAACTAGCGGGAGGAGTGAGCAGTTCTTC
CASSSALTSGRSEQFF
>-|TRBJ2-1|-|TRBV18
TGTGCCAGCTCACCATTAAGGACAGACAATGAGCAGTTCTTC
CASSPLRTDNEQFF
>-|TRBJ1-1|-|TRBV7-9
TGTGCCGGCAGCCCGTGGGATCACTTCCCTGAAGCTTTCTTT
CAGSPWDHFPEAFF
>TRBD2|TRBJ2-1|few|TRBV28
TGTGCCAGCAGTCCCCGTGTTTCGGGCCTAGCGGGGGGGCTCAACAATGAGCAGTTCTTC
CASSPRVSGLAGGLNNEQFF
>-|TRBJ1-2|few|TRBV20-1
TGCAGTGCTAGAGATACGGGGGGGGCCTATGGCTACACCTTC
CSARDTGGAYGYTF
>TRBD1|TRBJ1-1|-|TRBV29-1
TGCAGCGTTGAAGACGGACAGGGTTACACTGAAGCTTTCTTT
CSVEDGQGYTEAFF
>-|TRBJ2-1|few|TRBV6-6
TGTGCCAGCCGCCCCCTCTCCTACAATGAGCAGTTCTTC
CASRPLSYNEQFF
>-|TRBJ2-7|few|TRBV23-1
TGCGCCAGCAGTCCATACTGGGGGCCGACTGGGCCTCTATACTACGAGCAGTACTTC
CASSPYWGPTGPLYYEQYF
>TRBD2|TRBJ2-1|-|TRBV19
TGTGCCAGTAGGTACAGTTACGGGACTAGCGGGGATAACCAGAACAATGAGCAGTTCTTC
CASRYSYGTSGDNQNNEQFF
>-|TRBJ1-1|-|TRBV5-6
TGTGCCAGCAGCCGAAATGACGGGAACACTGAAGCTTTCTTT
CASSRNDGNTEAFF
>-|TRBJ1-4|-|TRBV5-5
TGTGCCAGCAGCTTGGGGTTCACAACTAATGAAAAACTGTTTTTT
CASSLGFTTNEKLFF
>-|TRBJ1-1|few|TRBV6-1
TGTGCCAGCAGTGAAAGTCGGCTTATGAACACTGAAGCTTTCTTT
CASSESRLMNTEAFF
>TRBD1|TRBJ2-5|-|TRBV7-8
TGTGCCAGCAGCTTAGACAGGGGCTTGCTTGGGACCCAGTACTTC
CASSLDRGLLGTQYF
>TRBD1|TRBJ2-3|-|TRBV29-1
TGCAGCGTTGAGCAGGGGGCTCTAGATACGCAGTATTTT
CSVEQGALDTQYF